Following are 32 T cell receptor beta chains from one sample sequenced in a study of blood T cell repertoires in COVID-19. TCRdb's table, derived via immunoSEQ multiplex PCR, lists solely in-frame clones and lacks some. Of around 30,000 clones in the sample, approximately 86% were seen once. The specimen was peripheral blood. These receptor sequences come from a human donor in a cohort sampled during active COVID-19. The donor label of this sample is uncertain.

V and J are TRBV5-4 and TRBJ1-4; perhaps TRBD1 as D (5 bases). V was pared by 3 bases and J by 2 bases, with 14 bases between. This CDR3 spans 16 amino acids. CDR1 SGHNT and CDR2 YYREEE come from the germline V gene (reference sequence). The CDR3 loop is CASSSGTEGTNEKLFF. The CDR3 DNA follows: TGTGCCAGCAGCTCAGGGACGGAGGGGACTAATGAAAAACTGTTTTTT.

J is TRBJ1-4 and V is TRBV3-1 (or the pseudogene TRBV3-2); D is uncertain. The CDR3 runs 14 residues. Trimming cost V 0 bases and J 5 bases, with 7 bases left between them. Germline CDR1 and CDR2: LGHDT and YNNKEL (reference sequence). CDR3 bases: TGTGCCAGCAGCCAAGATCTTGAGAATGAAAAACTGTTTTTT. The encoded protein is CASSQDLENEKLFF.

The rearrangement links TRBV29-1 to TRBJ2-3; 9 nucleotides line up with TRBD2. CDR3 length: 16 amino acids. Unmatched junction bases numbered 15, after V lost 6 bases and J lost 5 bases. Germline-derived CDR1 and CDR2 are SQVTM and ANQGSEA. CDR3 sequence: CSVGRGREGPLDTQYF. In nucleotides, the CDR3 is TGCAGCGTGGGGCGAGGGCGGGAGGGCCCCCTAGATACGCAGTATTTT.

The V and J genes are TRBV14 and TRBJ2-7, with D uncertain. Germline-derived CDR1 and CDR2 are SGHDN and FVKESK. There are 14 residues in the CDR3. The germline V and J ends were trimmed by 2 bases and 0 bases, with 8 bases remaining between them. In DNA form, the CDR3 reads TGTGCCAGCAGCCAAAGCCGAACCTCCTACGAGCAGTACTTC. It yields the protein CASSQSRTSYEQYF.

V gene TRBV2 combines with J gene TRBJ1-2, with 8 bases matching TRBD1. This CDR3 is 14 amino acids long. The germline CDR1 and CDR2 sequences are SNHLY and FYNNEI. V lost 8 bases to trimming and J lost 8 bases; unmatched junction nucleotides: 13. CDR3 sequence reads: CASVRDRSPGGYTF. The CDR3 DNA is TGTGCCAGCGTCCGGGACAGGTCACCTGGGGGCTACACCTTC.

The chain has TRBV2 and TRBJ2-1, with a weak D call TRBD2 (5 bases). The V gene lost 6 bases and the J gene lost 4 bases, with 10 bases spanning the gap. Per germline, CDR1 SNHLY and CDR2 FYNNEI. This CDR3 region has 13 residues. CDR3 region: CASRGAGYNEQFF. The CDR3 DNA is TGTGCCAGCAGGGGAGCCGGTTACAATGAGCAGTTCTTC.

The V call is TRBV7-9, the J call TRBJ1-6; 7 bases are shared with TRBD1. The V and J ends lost 5 bases and 10 bases, in that order; junction bases with no gene match: 8. The CDR3 is made up of 14 amino acids. Germline values: CDR1 SEHNR, CDR2 FQNEAQ (reference sequence). Here the CDR3 reads CASSPDRTESPLHF. CDR3 in DNA: TGTGCCAGCAGCCCGGACAGGACGGAATCACCCCTCCACTTT.

The V and J genes are TRBV6-2 or TRBV6-3 and TRBJ1-1; D gene unclear. Trimming removed 5 bases at V and 2 bases at J, with 12 bases between. Germline lookup yields CDR1 MNHEY and CDR2 SVGEGT. The CDR3 consists of 14 residues. For the CDR3, the DNA is TGTGCCAGCAGTGCGATGACGGGAAACACTGAAGCTTTCTTT. Translating gives CASSAMTGNTEAFF.

This clone was found once. The CDR3 protein is CAWQKSSGQGINYGYTF. CDR3 nucleotide sequence: TGTGCCTGGCAGAAATCTTCAGGACAGGGAATTAACTATGGCTACACCTTC. V and J are TRBV30 and TRBJ1-2; 8 bases agree with TRBD1. Per germline, CDR1 GTSNPN and CDR2 SVGIG (reference sequence). V gave up 5 bases and J gave up 1 base; unmatched junction bases: 15. This CDR3 spans 17 amino acids.

V is TRBV7-2 and J is TRBJ2-7, with 7 bases aligning to TRBD1. The germline CDR1 and CDR2 sequences are SGHTA and FQGNSA. The CDR3 contains 15 residues. V was clipped by 1 base and J by 0 bases; unmatched bases: 3. As DNA, the CDR3 is TGTGCCAGCAGCTTAGACAGGGGTTCCTCCTACGAGCAGTACTTC. It specifies CASSLDRGSSYEQYF.

The sample holds one count of this clone. The chain combines TRBV7-8 with TRBJ2-5, with 7 bases that match TRBD1. This CDR3 is built from 19 residues. Trimming cost V 1 base and J 2 bases; bases outside gene matches: 16. Germline V lookup: CDR1 SGHVS, CDR2 FQNEAQ. CDR3 in amino acids: CASSLGGRGGWGQQETQYF. CDR3 bases: TGTGCCAGCAGCTTAGGAGGCAGGGGTGGTTGGGGACAGCAAGAGACCCAGTACTTC.

V gene TRBV5-1 combines with J gene TRBJ1-2; the match to TRBD1 covers 9 bases. The CDR3 length is 14 residues. V was pared by 4 bases and J by 5 bases, with 6 bases of the junction left unmatched. Germline V CDR1 and CDR2: SGHRS, YFSETQ. The CDR3 spells CASSPLQGAYGYTF. The CDR3 DNA follows: TGCGCCAGCAGCCCGTTACAGGGGGCTTATGGCTACACCTTC. Combining the CDR3 with reference TRBV5-1 and TRBJ1-2 gives the whole variable domain KAGVTQTPRYLIKTRGQQVTLSCSPISGHRSVSWYQQTPGQGLQFLFEYFSETQRNKGNFPGRFSGRQFSNSRSEMNVSTLELGDSALYLCASSPLQGAYGYTFGSGTRLTVV.

The V and J genes are TRBV10-3 and TRBJ2-7, with 11 nucleotides matching TRBD2. The CDR3 totals 13 residues. The germline gives CDR1 ENHRY, CDR2 SYGVKD. V shed 11 bases and J 5 bases; nucleotides not matched to a gene: 8. CDR3 sequence reads: CAVTSGRENEQYF. The CDR3, as DNA: TGTGCCGTAACTAGCGGGAGAGAGAACGAGCAGTACTTC.

The chain is built from TRBV9 and TRBJ2-1; 16 bases align to TRBD2. CDR3 size: 20 residues. CDR1 is SGDLS and CDR2 is YYNGEE in the germline V gene. V dropped 4 bases and J dropped 7; count of bases not matched to a gene: 17. The CDR3 here is CASSTPAGLAGGPRSNEQFF. CDR3 sequence (DNA): TGTGCCAGCAGCACCCCCGCGGGACTAGCGGGAGGGCCGAGGAGTAATGAGCAGTTCTTC.

The chain employs TRBV11-3 and TRBJ2-1, with 10 bases fitting TRBD2. Germline V gives CDR1 SGHNT, CDR2 YENEEA. This CDR3 has 15 amino acids. J lost 10 bases, V lost 0 bases, and 6 bases had no gene match. Written as DNA, the CDR3 is TGTGCCAGCAGCTTAGACTCTAGCGGGAGTGGCGAGCAGTTCTTC. Translation gives CASSLDSSGSGEQFF.

CDR3 residues: CAAGQGYDEQFF. The CDR3 bases are TGTGCCGCGGGACAGGGATATGATGAGCAGTTCTTC. The chain links TRBV10-3 to TRBJ2-1; TRBD1 matches 9 bases. Germline loops: CDR1 ENHRY, CDR2 SYGVKD. The V segment lost 11 bases and the J segment 8 bases; nucleotides outside the gene matches: 7. The CDR3 is 12 amino acids.

The J gene is TRBJ2-3, the V gene TRBV5-1; 8 bases match TRBD2. The CDR3 has 16 amino acids. From germline, CDR1 is SGHRS and CDR2 YFSETQ. J was trimmed by 4 bases and V by 4 bases; bases with no gene match: 11. CDR3 DNA: TGCGCCAGCAGCACGATACTAGCGGAGGGGCCAGATACGCAGTATTTT. It specifies CASSTILAEGPDTQYF. Based on the CDR3 plus reference TRBV5-1 and TRBJ2-3, the full variable domain is KAGVTQTPRYLIKTRGQQVTLSCSPISGHRSVSWYQQTPGQGLQFLFEYFSETQRNKGNFPGRFSGRQFSNSRSEMNVSTLELGDSALYLCASSTILAEGPDTQYFGPGTRLTVL.

This chain joins TRBV3-1 (or the pseudogene TRBV3-2) and TRBJ2-1, with 7 bases that match TRBD2. The CDR3 totals 16 residues. CDR1 LGHDT and CDR2 YNNKEL come from the germline V gene (reference sequence). V lost 1 base to trimming and J lost 9 bases; unmatched junction nucleotides: 12. The CDR3 sequence: CASSQVQDWGGGEQFF. DNA for the CDR3: TGTGCCAGCAGCCAAGTGCAGGACTGGGGGGGTGGTGAGCAGTTCTTC.

V gene TRBV27 combines with J gene TRBJ1-6; tentatively, D is TRBD1 (6 bases). The CDR3 has 16 residues. The V gene's germline CDR1 is MNHEY and CDR2 SMNVEV (reference sequence). Between the trimmed V and J ends, which lost 8 bases and 0 bases, there was a span of 14 bases. CDR3 region: CASGGGPASYNSPLHF. The DNA of the CDR3 is TGTGCCAGCGGGGGGGGGCCGGCCTCCTATAATTCACCCCTCCACTTT.

This clone appeared a few times. The chain joins TRBV16 to TRBJ1-2; no firm D call. With 1 base removed from V and 8 bases from J, the gap between germline ends came to 14 bases. Germline V gives CDR1 KGHSY, CDR2 FQNENV. The CDR3 is 14 residues long. The CDR3 region has the DNA TGTGCCAGCAGCCAATTCGGGGAGGAGGGCGGCTACACCTTC. It specifies CASSQFGEEGGYTF.

CDR3 sequence reads: CASSPRGDYNEQFF. The CDR3 DNA follows: TGTGCCAGCAGCCCCAGGGGCGATTACAATGAGCAGTTCTTC. The chain joins TRBV5-4 to TRBJ2-1, with D maybe TRBD1 (6 bases). The germline V gene encodes CDR1 SGHNT and CDR2 YYREEE (reference sequence). CDR3 length: 14 amino acids. Trimming took 4 bases from V and 4 from J, leaving 12 bases between them. Based on the CDR3 plus reference TRBV5-4 and TRBJ2-1, the full variable domain is ETGVTQSPTHLIKTRGQQVTLRCSSQSGHNTVSWYQQALGQGPQFIFQYYREEENGRGNFPPRFSGLQFPNYSSELNVNALELDDSALYLCASSPRGDYNEQFFGPGTRLTVL.

V gene TRBV5-5 combines with J gene TRBJ2-6, with D perhaps TRBD2 (6 bases). This CDR3 has 14 residues. Trimming shortened V by 4 bases and J by 2 bases, and 7 bases separated the two germline ends. Germline V gene lookup returns CDR1 SGHKS and CDR2 YYEKEE (reference sequence). The CDR3 spells CASSLATGANVLTF. CDR3 coding DNA: TGTGCCAGCAGCCTAGCGACTGGGGCCAACGTCCTGACTTTC.

This clone came up once. CDR3 in DNA: TGTGCCAGCGTGAGAAGACAGGGTGCCACTGAAGCTTTCTTT. Translation: CASVRRQGATEAFF. The chain recombines TRBV27 with TRBJ1-1, with 7 bases that match TRBD1. Germline assignment: CDR1 MNHEY and CDR2 SMNVEV (reference sequence). The CDR3 length is 14 residues. With V trimmed by 8 bases and J by 4 bases, 10 bases remained unmatched.

CDR3 sequence (DNA): TGCGCCAGCAGCCCCTGGACAGGGGGCCTTCAGACCCAGTACTTC. This gives the protein CASSPWTGGLQTQYF. This sequence joins TRBV5-1 and TRBJ2-5, with 11 bases identical to TRBD1. The CDR3 has 15 amino acids. V lost 4 bases to trimming and J lost 6 bases; unmatched junction nucleotides: 8. Germline CDR1 is SGHRS and CDR2 is YFSETQ.

The chain combines TRBV5-1 with TRBJ1-3; 7 positions agree with TRBD1. Trimming at V came to 1 base and at J to 4 bases, leaving 11 bases not matched to a gene. Germline V lookup: CDR1 SGHRS, CDR2 YFSETQ. This CDR3 is built from 17 residues. The CDR3 coding sequence is TGCGCCAGCAGCTTGAGACCGACAGGGATGGAGGGAAACACCATATATTTT. Protein product: CASSLRPTGMEGNTIYF.

The chain combines TRBV6-5 with TRBJ2-1; 11 nucleotides line up with TRBD1. The CDR3 is 16 amino acids. The trim removed 2 bases at V and 8 bases at J, leaving 8 bases unmatched. Per germline, CDR1 MNHEY and CDR2 SVGAGI. CDR3: CASSYQRGQGAYEQFF. The CDR3 coding sequence is TGTGCCAGCAGTTACCAACGAGGACAGGGGGCCTATGAGCAGTTCTTC.

This rearrangement joins TRBV2 to TRBJ2-2; D may be TRBD1 (6 bases). The germline CDR1 and CDR2 sequences are SNHLY and FYNNEI. The CDR3 sequence is 16 residues long. Trimming stripped 5 bases from V and 0 bases from J, with 13 bases between. The CDR3 loop is CASSLFGTTNTGELFF. CDR3 bases: TGTGCCAGCAGTTTATTTGGGACAACGAACACCGGGGAGCTGTTTTTT.

The chain is built from TRBV3-1 (or the pseudogene TRBV3-2) and TRBJ2-7; D remains ambiguous. The CDR3 sequence is 13 residues long. The V end lost 1 base, the J end lost 6 bases, and 10 bases lay between the germline ends. The germline V gene encodes CDR1 LGHDT and CDR2 YNNKEL (reference sequence). CDR3 sequence: CASSQGPAGEQYF. The CDR3 DNA sequence: TGTGCCAGCAGCCAAGGCCCTGCCGGCGAGCAGTACTTC.

V gene TRBV6-5 combines with J gene TRBJ1-2; TRBD1 matches 11 bases. This CDR3 has 16 residues. The trim removed 4 bases at V and 4 bases at J, leaving 8 bases unmatched. Germline CDR1 reads MNHEY; CDR2 reads SVGAGI. The CDR3 DNA sequence: TGTGCCAGCAGTTCGGACAGGGGGCGCCGAGGCTATGGCTACACCTTC. Protein: CASSSDRGRRGYGYTF.

The chain links TRBV24-1 to TRBJ2-7; 14 positions match TRBD2. With V trimmed by 4 bases and J by 5 bases, 12 bases remained unmatched. In germline, CDR1 is KGHDR, CDR2 SFDVKD. The CDR3 is 18 residues long. CDR3 DNA sequence: TGTGCCACCAGTGAGCCAACTACGGGACTAGCGGGAGTAGACGAGCAGTACTTC. This encodes CATSEPTTGLAGVDEQYF.

DNA for the CDR3: TGTGCCAGCAGCTTAGGACTAGCGGAGACCCAGTACTTC. As protein: CASSLGLAETQYF. The chain joins TRBV11-1 to TRBJ2-5, with TRBD2 matching over 8 bases. The CDR3 spans 13 residues. The germline gives CDR1 SGHAT, CDR2 FQDESV (reference sequence). Trimming took 1 base from V and 5 from J; bases not matched to a gene: 0.

The V gene is TRBV5-1, the J gene TRBJ1-5; the match to TRBD1 covers 9 bases. The CDR3 totals 15 residues. The J segment lost 2 bases and the V segment lost 4 bases, leaving 4 bases of the junction unmatched. Per germline, CDR1 SGHRS and CDR2 YFSETQ. CDR3 residues: CASSPTGGGNQPQHF. The CDR3 DNA reads TGCGCCAGCAGCCCGACAGGGGGGGGCAATCAGCCCCAGCATTTT.